This TCR beta chain emerged from a study of T cell responses to AZD1222 COVID-19 vaccine. Germline assignment: CDR1 MRHNA and CDR2 SNTAGT. The CDR3 extends over 13 amino acids. V lost 0 bases, J lost 4 bases, and 3 bases lay in between. This clone was counted only a few times. The antigen is unknown. Sequencing was performed with immunoSEQ multiplex PCR; in TCRdb, only in-frame clones are kept and a portion is missing. The table records roughly 75,000 clones, 65% to 85% of them present only once. Overall study findings and caveats: Repertoires in all cases were sampled only once the peak T cell response had passed. Distributed over spike, vaccine-associated CD4 TCRs predominated at 160-218 and 743-854.

The sample was peripheral blood, taken on day 0 of AZD1222 vaccination. This clonotype was obtained from an adult in good health. The J gene is TRBJ2-2, the V gene TRBV6-4; D unclear. CDR3 loop: CASSDSVTGELFF. CDR3 sequence (DNA): TGTGCCAGCAGTGACTCAGTCACCGGGGAGCTGTTTTTT.